This TCR beta chain comes out of a study of blood T cell repertoires in COVID-19. Repertoires were generated with immunoSEQ multiplex PCR, while TCRdb's copy carries only in-frame clones and drops some. The sample contains some 300,000 clones, around 88% of which appear only once. In germline, CDR1 is MDHEN, CDR2 SYDVKM. The CDR3 totals 12 residues. The V gene lost 2 bases and the J gene lost 5 bases, with 6 bases spanning the gap. This receptor was taken from a woman between 25 and 40 years old who had recovered from COVID-19. Sequenced: peripheral blood. V is TRBV28 and J is TRBJ1-2; unclear D gene. CDR3 sequence (DNA): TGTGCCAGCAGTTTACGTCAGTATGGCTACACCTTC. This codes for CASSLRQYGYTF.